The 27 T cell receptor beta chains given below trace back to one sample, sequenced in a study of blood T cell repertoires in COVID-19 (dated by TCRdb to 2019 to 2021). The protocol used for the library was the immunoSEQ multiplex PCR assay. TCRdb re-hosts the immuneACCESS table, in-frame sequences only. Its copies lack some clones; in the studies checked, an unresolved V gene accounts for under half of them, and the cause for the rest is not known. The sample data list roughly 200,000 clones, and around 90% of these were observed just once. Jointly, the top ten make up approximately 2.1% of the sample. Specimen: PBMCs or T cells enriched from blood (not recorded which). These receptors came from a woman in her 30s who had recovered from COVID-19.

The chain has TRBV6-5 and TRBJ2-5; TRBD1 agrees at 9 bases. V was clipped by 4 bases and J by 4 bases; unmatched bases: 7. From germline, CDR1 is MNHEY and CDR2 SVGAGI. This CDR3 is built from 15 residues. The DNA of the CDR3 is TGTGCCAGCAGTTCAACAGGGGGCATGAGAGAGACCCAGTACTTC. Translating it yields CASSSTGGMRETQYF.

The chain recombines TRBV30 with TRBJ1-6; D might be TRBD1 (5 bases). Per germline, CDR1 GTSNPN and CDR2 SVGIG (reference sequence). The CDR3 contains 13 residues. Trimming removed 1 base from V and 4 bases from J, with 5 bases in between. CDR3 residues: CAWSGQYNSPLHF. The DNA of the CDR3 is TGTGCCTGGAGTGGACAGTATAATTCACCCCTCCACTTT.

V and J are TRBV7-9 and TRBJ2-7; 7 bases map to TRBD1. This CDR3 region has 15 residues. CDR1 SEHNR and CDR2 FQNEAQ come from the germline V gene (reference sequence). The V and J ends lost 4 bases and 3 bases, in that order; junction bases with no gene match: 9. CDR3 in DNA: TGTGCCAGCAGCTCCTCGGACAGGTCGATCTACGAGCAGTACTTC. This codes for CASSSSDRSIYEQYF.

The rearrangement links TRBV3-1 (or the pseudogene TRBV3-2) to TRBJ2-1; D might be TRBD2 (6 bases). The V and J ends lost 0 bases and 6 bases respectively, with 9 bases between them. The CDR3 is 14 amino acids. CDR1 is LGHDT, CDR2 YNNKEL, per germline (reference sequence). The CDR3 region is CASSQDPTSNEQFF. CDR3 DNA sequence: TGTGCCAGCAGCCAAGACCCGACTAGCAATGAGCAGTTCTTC.

The chain couples TRBV6-5 to TRBJ1-1; possible D gene TRBD1, 5 bases. CDR1 MNHEY and CDR2 SVGAGI come from the germline V gene. With 6 bases removed from V and 1 base from J, the gap between germline ends came to 12 bases. CDR3 length: 14 amino acids. The CDR3 nucleotides are TGTGCCAGCAGCCCCTCCAGGGAGAACACTGAAGCTTTCTTT. Translation gives CASSPSRENTEAFF.

The gene calls are TRBV9 and TRBJ1-3; TRBD1 matches 7 bases. Losses at the gene ends were 4 bases for V and 0 bases for J; bases not matched to a gene: 10. CDR3 length: 17 amino acids. Germline assignment: CDR1 SGDLS and CDR2 YYNGEE. CDR3: CASSPRGGTVSGNTIYF. The CDR3 DNA reads as TGTGCCAGCAGCCCTCGAGGGGGGACAGTCTCTGGAAACACCATATATTTT.

J is TRBJ2-1 and V is TRBV2; 8 bases match TRBD2. The junction had 7 bases not matched to a gene; V was cut back by 2 bases and J by 1 base. The CDR3 is made up of 17 amino acids. Germline CDR1 SNHLY, CDR2 FYNNEI. CDR3 nucleotide sequence: TGTGCCAGCAGTGAATTCAAGGCTAGCGGGTCCTACAATGAGCAGTTCTTC. The encoded protein is CASSEFKASGSYNEQFF.

In its sample, this clone was seen a few times. The chain joins TRBV30 to TRBJ1-1; 9 nucleotides agree with TRBD1. The V segment lost 4 bases and the J segment 7 bases; nucleotides outside the gene matches: 7. This CDR3 has 13 residues. The germline V gene has CDR1 GTSNPN and CDR2 SVGIG (reference sequence). This chain's CDR3 is CAWIYRGRGEAFF. For the CDR3, the DNA is TGTGCCTGGATATACAGGGGGCGAGGTGAAGCTTTCTTT.

This rearrangement joins TRBV5-4 to TRBJ2-7; 9 bases line up with TRBD2. This CDR3 contains 17 residues. Losses at the gene ends were 4 bases for V and 0 bases for J; bases not matched to a gene: 11. From germline, CDR1 is SGHNT and CDR2 YYREEE (reference sequence). This CDR3 is CASSRTGTSQGSYEQYF. The CDR3 nucleotides read TGTGCCAGCAGCCGAACCGGGACTAGCCAGGGCTCCTACGAGCAGTACTTC.

The chain links TRBV15 to TRBJ2-3; 8 bases agree with TRBD2. The CDR3 sequence is 14 residues long. The V gene's germline CDR1 is LNHNV and CDR2 YYDKDF (reference sequence). Losses at the gene ends were 9 bases for V and 2 bases for J; bases not matched to a gene: 7. For the CDR3, the DNA is TGTGCCACGGGACTAGGCTCTACCACAGATACGCAGTATTTT. It encodes CATGLGSTTDTQYF.

The chain carries TRBV19 and TRBJ2-2; 7 nucleotides align to TRBD1. CDR1 and CDR2 (germline): LNHDA, SQIVND (reference sequence). With 10 bases clipped from V and 2 bases from J, the junction kept 10 bases outside the gene matches. This CDR3 comprises 15 residues. The CDR3: CATAPGQQNTGELFF. The CDR3 DNA reads TGTGCCACCGCGCCGGGACAGCAAAACACCGGGGAGCTGTTTTTT.

The J gene is TRBJ2-7, the V gene TRBV7-2; D unclear. Germline CDR1 is SGHTA and CDR2 is FQGNSA. V was clipped by 1 base and J by 5 bases, with 18 bases between them. CDR3 length equals 16 residues. CDR3 nucleotides: TGTGCCAGCAGCTTAGAACTGAGGCTACCTTTGAACGAGCAGTACTTC. Translation gives CASSLELRLPLNEQYF.

The J gene is TRBJ2-7, the V gene TRBV11-3; 7 bases map to TRBD1. The CDR3 runs 14 residues. The V gene end was trimmed by 4 bases and the J gene end by 5 bases; junction bases not matched to a gene: 8. Germline V gives CDR1 SGHNT, CDR2 YENEEA. The CDR3 here is CASSSDRDLHEQYF. DNA for the CDR3: TGTGCCAGCAGCTCCGACAGGGACCTCCACGAGCAGTACTTC.

The rearrangement links TRBV24-1 to TRBJ1-5, with 7 nucleotides matching TRBD1. Germline V CDR1 and CDR2: KGHDR, SFDVKD. V lost 2 bases to trimming and J lost 6 bases; unmatched junction nucleotides: 6. The CDR3 runs 15 residues. The CDR3 nucleotides read TGTGCCACCAGTGATTCAAAACAGGGGACTCAGCCCCAGCATTTT. Encoded protein: CATSDSKQGTQPQHF.

The rearrangement joins TRBV18 to TRBJ1-3; TRBD1 matches 9 bases. This CDR3 spans 17 amino acids. V shed 5 bases, J shed 0 bases, and the junction held 8 bases outside the gene matches. The germline V gene has CDR1 KGHSH and CDR2 LQKENI. DNA for the CDR3: TGTGCCAGCTCATCCGGGACAGGGACCTTCTCTGGAAACACCATATATTTT. Translation: CASSSGTGTFSGNTIYF.

As DNA, the CDR3 is TGTGCCAGCAGCTCCTCCGGACTAGCGCCTCGGATAGGGCAGTTCTTC. Amino acid sequence: CASSSSGLAPRIGQFF. The chain has TRBV11-3 and TRBJ2-1, with 9 bases lining up with TRBD2. The CDR3 sequence is 16 residues long. CDR1 is SGHNT, CDR2 YENEEA, per germline. V lost 4 bases, J lost 12 bases, and 16 bases stayed unmatched.

This chain uses TRBV5-4 with TRBJ1-4; D not certain. The CDR3 is 15 amino acids. From germline, CDR1 is SGHNT and CDR2 YYREEE (reference sequence). Trimming pared 0 bases from V and 5 bases from J, leaving 11 bases between. CDR3 sequence (DNA): TGTGCCAGCAGCTTGGCCCCAGACACCAATGAAAAACTGTTTTTT. It yields the protein CASSLAPDTNEKLFF.

This chain links TRBV28 with TRBJ2-7, with 10 bases matching TRBD1. The CDR3 has 14 residues. Germline values: CDR1 MDHEN, CDR2 SYDVKM. Trimming cost V 3 bases and J 5 bases; bases outside gene matches: 4. The CDR3: CASSFPDRGNEQYF. The CDR3 DNA reads TGTGCCAGCAGTTTCCCGGACAGGGGGAACGAGCAGTACTTC.

The chain has TRBV6-2 or TRBV6-3 and TRBJ2-7; 7 nucleotides line up with TRBD1. With V trimmed by 2 bases and J by 5 bases, 3 bases remained unmatched. The CDR3 runs 13 residues. Germline V gene data show CDR1 as MNHEY and CDR2 as SVGEGT. DNA of the CDR3: TGTGCCAGCAGTTACAGGGGGCAGGACGAGCAGTACTTC. It translates to CASSYRGQDEQYF.

The sample holds a few counts of this clone. The rearrangement joins TRBV7-2 to TRBJ2-7; D possibly corresponds to TRBD2 (7 bases). The V gene's germline CDR1 is SGHTA and CDR2 FQGNSA. V lost 5 bases to trimming and J lost 4 bases, with 18 bases between them. CDR3 size: 15 residues. The CDR3 DNA reads TGTGCCAGCAGCCCCCGCGGCGGGGGCAATTACGAGCAGTACTTC. It translates to CASSPRGGGNYEQYF.

The chain recombines TRBV14 with TRBJ2-7, with a possible D match to TRBD2 (6 bases). The CDR3 sequence is 14 residues long. Germline lookup yields CDR1 SGHDN and CDR2 FVKESK. V shed 3 bases and J shed 2 bases, with 11 bases lying between them. For the CDR3, the DNA is TGTGCCAGCAGCCAGGGGACTTCCCCCTACGAGCAGTACTTC. As protein: CASSQGTSPYEQYF.

The chain recombines TRBV7-2 with TRBJ1-2, with TRBD1 matching over 9 bases. This CDR3 has 15 residues. After removal of 1 base from V and 6 bases from J, the junction contained 6 bases not matched to a gene. The V gene's germline CDR1 is SGHTA and CDR2 FQGNSA. CDR3 protein: CASSLDYRGRDGYTF. The CDR3 DNA reads as TGTGCCAGCAGCTTAGATTACAGGGGGCGGGATGGCTACACCTTC.

This rearrangement joins TRBV24-1 to TRBJ2-2; 12 bases align to TRBD1. The CDR3 totals 17 residues. Trimming removed 3 bases from V and 6 bases from J; junction bases left unmatched: 7. CDR1 KGHDR and CDR2 SFDVKD come from the germline V gene. This CDR3 is CATSDRGGQGAAGELFF. The CDR3 DNA follows: TGTGCCACCAGTGATCGCGGGGGACAGGGGGCTGCCGGGGAGCTGTTTTTT.

This chain uses TRBV6-5 with TRBJ1-2, with D perhaps matching TRBD1 (6 bases). V gave up 5 bases and J gave up 0 bases, with 13 bases separating them. CDR3 length: 15 residues. CDR1 is MNHEY and CDR2 is SVGAGI in the germline V gene. CDR3 sequence (DNA): TGTGCCAGCAGTCCTGGGGGCGGTTCTAACTATGGCTACACCTTC. Translating gives CASSPGGGSNYGYTF.

The CDR3 loop is CATSRGGTEAFF. CDR3 DNA sequence: TGTGCCACCAGCAGAGGCGGGACTGAAGCTTTCTTT. V gene TRBV15 combines with J gene TRBJ1-1; D unresolved. Trimming pared 1 base from V and 5 bases from J, leaving 5 bases between. The length of the CDR3 is 12 residues. Germline assignment: CDR1 LNHNV and CDR2 YYDKDF (reference sequence).

The chain recombines TRBV19 with TRBJ1-2, with TRBD1 identical over 8 bases. The V gene end was trimmed by 4 bases and the J gene end by 4 bases; junction bases not matched to a gene: 8. The CDR3 is 15 amino acids. CDR1 and CDR2 (germline): LNHDA, SQIVND (reference sequence). CDR3 region: CASSTSTGAPYGYTF. The CDR3 DNA reads TGTGCCAGTAGTACCTCGACAGGGGCCCCCTATGGCTACACCTTC. The full variable domain, rest sourced from reference TRBV19 and TRBJ1-2, is DGGITQSPKYLFRKEGQNVTLSCEQNLNHDAMYWYRQDPGQGLRLIYYSQIVNDFQKGDIAEGYSVSREKKESFPLTVTSAQKNPTAFYLCASSTSTGAPYGYTFGSGTRLTVV.

This sequence joins TRBV28 and TRBJ2-6; 11 bases align to TRBD1. CDR1 is MDHEN and CDR2 is SYDVKM in the germline V gene. V dropped 6 bases and J dropped 4; count of bases not matched to a gene: 8. This CDR3 has 17 residues. The CDR3 nucleotides are TGTGCCAGCAGAACCGGACAGGGGGCTTTAGGGGCCAACGTCCTGACTTTC. The encoded protein is CASRTGQGALGANVLTF.